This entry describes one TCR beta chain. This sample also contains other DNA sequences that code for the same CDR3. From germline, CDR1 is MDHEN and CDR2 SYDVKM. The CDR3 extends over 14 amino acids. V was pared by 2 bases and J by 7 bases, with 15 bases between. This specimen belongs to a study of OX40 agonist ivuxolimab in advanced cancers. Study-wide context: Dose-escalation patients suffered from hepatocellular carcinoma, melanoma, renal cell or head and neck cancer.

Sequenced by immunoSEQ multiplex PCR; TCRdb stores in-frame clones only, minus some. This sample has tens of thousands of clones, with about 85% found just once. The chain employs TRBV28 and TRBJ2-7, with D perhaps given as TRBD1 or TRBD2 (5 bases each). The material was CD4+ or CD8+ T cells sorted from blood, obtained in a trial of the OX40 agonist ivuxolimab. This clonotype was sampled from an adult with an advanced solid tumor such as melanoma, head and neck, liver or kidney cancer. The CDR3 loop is CASSLADPGREQYF. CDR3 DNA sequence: TGTGCCAGCAGTTTAGCGGATCCAGGGAGAGAGCAGTACTTC. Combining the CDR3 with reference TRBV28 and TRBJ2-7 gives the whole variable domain DVKVTQSSRYLVKRTGEKVFLECVQDMDHENMFWYRQDPGLGLRLIYFSYDVKMKEKGDIPEGYSVSREKKERFSLILESASTNQTSMYLCASSLADPGREQYFGPGTRLTVT.